This section outlines one T cell receptor beta chain sequence together with its context. Its antigen remains unknown. Tumor tissue was taken before any definitive surgery or chemotherapy was given. The data belong to a study of high-grade serous ovarian cancer treatment subgroups. Study-level points and caveats: Tumors within one patient showed repertoire similarity of about 0.1 to 0.8. Clonal relatedness tracked neoantigen level, and by trend copy number and mutation load. The analyses considered CDR3 and ignored CDR1 and CDR2.

Germline V gives CDR1 SGHTA, CDR2 FQGNSA. There are 17 residues in the CDR3. V lost 5 bases and J lost 0, with 14 bases in between. Profiling relied on immunoSEQ multiplex PCR, and the TCRdb table lists in-frame clones only, not all of them. In the table there are approximately 4,100 clones, over 55% of which are singletons. The source is a human donor with high-grade serous ovarian cancer. Material for sequencing was tumor tissue. The V gene is TRBV7-2, the J gene TRBJ2-6; D gene ambiguous. CDR3: CASSLRSISSGANVLTF. The CDR3 region has the DNA TGTGCCAGCAGCCTACGAAGCATTTCCTCTGGGGCCAACGTCCTGACTTTC. Filled out from reference TRBV7-2 and TRBJ2-6, the complete variable domain reads GAGVSQSPSNKVTEKGKDVELRCDPISGHTALYWYRQSLGQGLEFLIYFQGNSAPDKSGLPSDRFSAERTGGSVSTLTIQRTQQEDSAVYLCASSLRSISSGANVLTFGAGSRLTVL.